This TCR beta chain was recovered during a study of blood T cell repertoires in COVID-19. This clone was counted at least ten times. V was cut by 2 bases and J by 2 bases, with 21 bases left in between. The CDR3 extends over 18 amino acids. The germline CDR1 and CDR2 sequences are SGHTA and FQGNSA. The protocol was immunoSEQ multiplex PCR, while the TCRdb copy is restricted to in-frame clones and leaves out a portion. The sample comprises over 200,000 clones, almost 90% of which are singletons, and approximately 2.6% rests with the top ten. This chain uses TRBV7-2 with TRBJ2-5, with D tentatively TRBD2 (6 bases). The TCR comes from a woman aged 55-70 years with acute or convalescent COVID-19. The sequenced material came from peripheral blood. CDR3 in DNA: TGTGCCAGCAGCTTACAAAATAGCGGAGGGGCGTCTCAAGAGACCCAGTACTTC. Protein product: CASSLQNSGGASQETQYF.